This entry features one TCR beta chain sequence. Its antigen is still unknown. A second about 7 to 12 cycle PCR used barcoded and J-beta primers. Tags on each cDNA molecule came from a template-switch adaptor with 12 random nucleotides. Sequencing recovered at least 3 million CDR3-containing paired-end reads from each sample. TCRdb fed the 5' RACE reads into MiXCR, producing one record per CDR3 protein. This table holds 1.5 million or so distinct CDR3 sequences, about 42% found once. The germline V gene has CDR1 MDHEN and CDR2 SYDVKM. The CDR3 spans 16 residues. Trimming cost V 3 bases and J 0 bases, with 15 bases left between them. This sample stems from a study of blood T cells in healthy people across ages. General study findings and limits: Diversity of TCR beta per million T cells declined in a roughly linear way with age.

The sequencing sample was made of blood. This clonotype originated in a woman younger than 30 in good health. The chain is built from TRBV28 and TRBJ2-7, with D perhaps TRBD1 (6 bases). In DNA, the CDR3 is TGTGCCAGCAGTTTTTTCAAACAGGGACCCTCCTACGAGCAGTACTTC. It is translated as CASSFFKQGPSYEQYF.